The 29 T cell receptor beta chains presented below share a single source sample, sequenced in a study of cytomegalovirus exposure and HLA in healthy donors. Both 60 Vbeta primers and 13 Jbeta primers went into the PCR. The assay was immunoSEQ multiplex PCR, and TCRdb's table has in-frame clones only and misses some. The data hold 110,000 to 150,000 clones, with less than 85% observed a single time. Sequenced material: PBMCs. The receptors were sampled from a woman between 45 and 65 years old in good health and CMV-seropositive.

This clone has just a few counts. This chain connects TRBV6-5 to TRBJ1-5; D ambiguous. Trimming shortened V by 0 bases and J by 0 bases, and 6 bases separated the two germline ends. The V gene's germline CDR1 is MNHEY and CDR2 SVGAGI. The CDR3 length is 15 residues. CDR3 loop: CASSYSHGSNQPQHF. CDR3 DNA: TGTGCCAGCAGTTACTCGCACGGTAGCAATCAGCCCCAGCATTTT.

This clone appeared a few times. V and J are TRBV7-8 and TRBJ1-2; D uncertain. Germline CDR1 SGHVS, CDR2 FQNEAQ. The CDR3 loop spans 14 amino acids. The V and J ends lost 2 bases and 6 bases respectively, with 13 bases between them. The CDR3 is CASSLRVLSDGYTF. DNA for the CDR3: TGTGCCAGCAGCTTACGTGTACTTTCGGATGGCTACACCTTC.

A note on this clone: Other DNA sequences of this sample code for an identical CDR3. V and J are TRBV18 and TRBJ2-5; TRBD2 might be the D (6 bases). Trimming removed 3 bases at V and 3 bases at J, with 8 bases between. Germline CDR1 reads KGHSH; CDR2 reads LQKENI. The CDR3 is 13 residues long. The CDR3 DNA is TGTGCCAGCTCACCCCCGGGGGAAGAGACCCAGTACTTC. This gives the protein CASSPPGEETQYF.

This clone has just a few counts. The chain joins TRBV30 to TRBJ2-7; TRBD1 aligns across 7 bases. Germline values: CDR1 GTSNPN, CDR2 SVGIG (reference sequence). The CDR3 has 13 residues. V gave up 3 bases and J gave up 4 bases; unmatched junction bases: 6. For the CDR3, the DNA is TGTGCCTGGAGGGCGACAGGGTGGTACGAGCAGTACTTC. Translation gives CAWRATGWYEQYF.

This chain links TRBV2 with TRBJ1-3; D gene unclear. Germline-derived CDR1 and CDR2 are SNHLY and FYNNEI. The CDR3 sequence is 14 residues long. The germline V and J ends were trimmed by 8 bases and 2 bases, with 13 bases remaining between them. The CDR3 DNA is TGTGCCAGCGGGGAGCGCTTCCCTGGAAACACCATATATTTT. Translated, it gives CASGERFPGNTIYF.

The chain uses TRBV9 and TRBJ2-3; TRBD2 matches 10 bases. The V gene's germline CDR1 is SGDLS and CDR2 YYNGEE. Losses at the gene ends were 0 bases for V and 5 bases for J; bases not matched to a gene: 12. The CDR3 covers 18 residues. The DNA of the CDR3 is TGTGCCAGCAGCGTAGGGGATAGCGGGGGGTACCGGGAAGATACGCAGTATTTT. This codes for CASSVGDSGGYREDTQYF.

V gene TRBV28 combines with J gene TRBJ2-3; D might be TRBD2 (5 bases). CDR3 length: 19 amino acids. V was trimmed by 7 bases and J by 4 bases, leaving 30 bases between them. CDR1 MDHEN and CDR2 SYDVKM come from the germline V gene. DNA of the CDR3: TGTGCCAGCATTGGTATCGAGCATGCGGGTGAGGGTCTGTCAGATACGCAGTATTTT. Residues: CASIGIEHAGEGLSDTQYF.

The V and J genes are TRBV5-1 and TRBJ2-7; the match to TRBD1 covers 9 bases. There are 13 residues in the CDR3. Looked up from germline, CDR1 is SGHRS and CDR2 is YFSETQ. V shed 4 bases and J 4 bases; nucleotides not matched to a gene: 3. As DNA, the CDR3 is TGCGCCAGCAGCCGGGACAGGGAGTACGAGCAGTACTTC. Translated, it gives CASSRDREYEQYF.

The chain links TRBV29-1 to TRBJ2-7; TRBD1 agrees at 10 bases. V gave up 7 bases and J gave up 5 bases; unmatched junction bases: 8. Germline lookup yields CDR1 SQVTM and CDR2 ANQGSEA. This CDR3 is built from 13 residues. CDR3: CSATDRGGNEQYF. For the CDR3, the DNA is TGCAGCGCCACGGACAGGGGGGGAAACGAGCAGTACTTC.

Comment on this clone: Different DNA sequences within this sample yield the same CDR3. The chain has TRBV2 and TRBJ2-3; D perhaps matches TRBD2 (6 bases). CDR3 size: 14 residues. Germline V gives CDR1 SNHLY, CDR2 FYNNEI. The V gene lost 3 bases and the J gene lost 6 bases, with 13 bases spanning the gap. DNA of the CDR3: TGTGCCAGCAGTGATAGACTAGTACCTGATACGCAGTATTTT. This encodes CASSDRLVPDTQYF. Variable domain in full (rest from reference TRBV2 and TRBJ2-3): EPEVTQTPSHQVTQMGQEVILRCVPISNHLYFYWYRQILGQKVEFLVSFYNNEISEKSEIFDDQFSVERPDGSNFTLKIRSTKLEDSAMYFCASSDRLVPDTQYFGPGTRLTVL.

The chain recombines TRBV28 with TRBJ1-5; D unclear. CDR1 is MDHEN and CDR2 is SYDVKM in the germline V gene. V dropped 3 bases and J dropped 5 bases, with 5 bases sitting between them. The CDR3 totals 12 residues. The CDR3 DNA reads TGTGCCAGCAGTTTCCGGGATCAGCCCCAGCATTTT. Amino acid sequence: CASSFRDQPQHF.

The table lists this clone with a count of one. J is TRBJ2-5 and V is TRBV5-4; TRBD2 aligns across 7 bases. The germline gives CDR1 SGHNT, CDR2 YYREEE (reference sequence). After removal of 0 bases from V and 3 bases from J, the junction contained 2 bases not matched to a gene. The CDR3 consists of 14 residues. DNA for the CDR3: TGTGCCAGCAGCTTGGGGGGGGGTAAAGAGACCCAGTACTTC. It yields the protein CASSLGGGKETQYF.

The count of this clone is one. The chain has TRBV2 and TRBJ1-2; D gene unclear. Germline CDR1 reads SNHLY; CDR2 reads FYNNEI. Trimming pared 4 bases from V and 6 bases from J, leaving 12 bases between. The CDR3 loop spans 13 amino acids. This CDR3 reads CASSVSGRDGYTF. The CDR3 DNA reads as TGTGCCAGCAGTGTGTCGGGGAGGGATGGCTACACCTTC. Looking up the rest from reference TRBV2 and TRBJ1-2 gives the full variable domain: EPEVTQTPSHQVTQMGQEVILRCVPISNHLYFYWYRQILGQKVEFLVSFYNNEISEKSEIFDDQFSVERPDGSNFTLKIRSTKLEDSAMYFCASSVSGRDGYTFGSGTRLTVV.

The gene calls are TRBV30 and TRBJ1-2, with 10 bases matching TRBD1. The germline V gene has CDR1 GTSNPN and CDR2 SVGIG (reference sequence). V lost 0 bases and J lost 8; bases outside the gene matches: 6. The CDR3 is 14 residues long. The CDR3 DNA reads TGTGCCTGGAGTGTTTTAGGGACAGGGGCCGGCTACACCTTC. This gives the protein CAWSVLGTGAGYTF.

DNA for the CDR3: TGTGCCAGCTCACCGGGGACAGGGCACGTTGGCTACACCTTC. It yields the protein CASSPGTGHVGYTF. V and J are TRBV18 and TRBJ1-2; 9 positions match TRBD1. V shed 3 bases and J 7 bases; nucleotides not matched to a gene: 6. The germline V gene encodes CDR1 KGHSH and CDR2 LQKENI. The CDR3 extends over 14 amino acids.

This clone came up a few times. This sequence joins TRBV7-6 and TRBJ2-7; 10 bases align to TRBD1. V trimming: 3 bases; J trimming: 0 bases; junction bases outside the gene matches: 2. This CDR3 region has 15 residues. Germline V gives CDR1 SGHVS, CDR2 FNYEAQ. CDR3 sequence reads: CASSLGQGSSYEQYF. The CDR3 DNA reads TGTGCCAGCAGCTTGGGACAGGGGAGCTCCTACGAGCAGTACTTC.

Comments on this clone: Relative to the germline gene, one junction end is altered; a read error may explain this. The DNA of the CDR3 is TGTGCCAGCGGCGTGGGGCCGAACACTGAAGCTTTCTTT. Translation: CASGVGPNTEAFF. The chain uses TRBV9 and TRBJ1-1; D might be TRBD1 (5 bases). CDR3 length: 13 residues. CDR1 SGDLS and CDR2 YYNGEE come from the germline V gene.

The chain carries TRBV10-3 and TRBJ2-3; the D is unclear. The CDR3 consists of 13 residues. Germline V lookup: CDR1 ENHRY, CDR2 SYGVKD. With 7 bases removed from V and 4 bases from J, the gap between germline ends came to 12 bases. This CDR3 is CAIKASSSDTQYF. The CDR3 nucleotides are TGTGCCATCAAGGCTAGTTCTTCAGATACGCAGTATTTT.

This chain connects TRBV6-6 to TRBJ2-2; perhaps TRBD1 as D (5 bases). Germline-derived CDR1 and CDR2 are MNHNY and SVGAGI (reference sequence). Trimming took 7 bases from V and 0 from J, leaving 9 bases between them. The length of the CDR3 is 14 residues. CDR3 region: CASTGNSNTGELFF. The CDR3 DNA reads as TGTGCCAGCACAGGGAATTCGAACACCGGGGAGCTGTTTTTT.

This clone was counted a few times. V and J are TRBV7-2 and TRBJ2-1; 7 nucleotides align to TRBD1. This CDR3 contains 18 residues. Germline loops: CDR1 SGHTA, CDR2 FQGNSA. J lost 2 bases, V lost 3 bases, and 13 bases had no gene match. The CDR3 region is CASSFSLVGGTPYNEQFF. The CDR3 DNA is TGTGCCAGCAGCTTTAGCCTGGTAGGGGGCACCCCCTACAATGAGCAGTTCTTC.

This clone was counted once. The V and J genes are TRBV2 and TRBJ2-2; tentative D call: TRBD1 (6 bases). CDR1 and CDR2 (germline): SNHLY, FYNNEI. Between the trimmed V and J ends, which lost 8 bases and 3 bases, there was a span of 7 bases. The CDR3 runs to 12 residues. The CDR3 region is CASSGDTGELFF. The CDR3 nucleotides are TGTGCCAGCTCAGGGGACACCGGGGAGCTGTTTTTT.

The V call is TRBV9, the J call TRBJ2-2; TRBD2 is a possible D gene (6 bases). CDR1 is SGDLS, CDR2 YYNGEE, per germline. This CDR3 spans 12 amino acids. Trimming pared 6 bases from V and 6 bases from J, leaving 9 bases between. CDR3 loop: CASTREAGELFF. CDR3 nucleotides: TGTGCCAGCACGAGGGAGGCCGGGGAGCTGTTTTTT.

DNA of the CDR3: TGTGCCACCAGCAGAGATAATTTGAGATCTACTGAAGCTTTCTTT. Protein: CATSRDNLRSTEAFF. This chain joins TRBV15 and TRBJ1-1; the D is unclear. The CDR3 is made up of 15 amino acids. V shed 0 bases and J shed 5 bases, with 13 bases lying between them. Per the germline V gene, CDR1 is LNHNV and CDR2 is YYDKDF (reference sequence). Full variable domain (missing parts from reference TRBV15 and TRBJ1-1): DAMVIQNPRYQVTQFGKPVTLSCSQTLNHNVMYWYQQKSSQAPKLLFHYYDKDFNNEADTPDNFQSRRPNTSFCFLDIRSPGLGDTAMYLCATSRDNLRSTEAFFGQGTRLTVV.

The rearrangement links TRBV7-3 to TRBJ2-3, with 10 bases fitting TRBD2. Per germline, CDR1 SGHTA and CDR2 FQGTGA. The CDR3 consists of 14 residues. Trimming removed 5 bases from V and 3 bases from J; junction bases left unmatched: 2. The CDR3, as DNA: TGTGCCAGCAGCGCACTAGCGGGGACAGATACGCAGTATTTT. It encodes CASSALAGTDTQYF.

The chain has TRBV19 and TRBJ1-6, with 9 bases lining up with TRBD1. Germline V gene data show CDR1 as LNHDA and CDR2 as SQIVND (reference sequence). V lost 5 bases and J lost 7; bases outside the gene matches: 3. The CDR3 sequence is 14 residues long. CDR3 loop: CASSEDRGNSPLHF. The CDR3 DNA sequence: TGTGCCAGTAGTGAGGACAGGGGAAATTCACCCCTCCACTTT.

A remark on this clone: The same CDR3 also results from other DNA sequences found in this sample. The CDR3 is CASSYGGTEAFF. The CDR3 nucleotides are TGTGCCAGCAGTTACGGGGGGACTGAAGCTTTCTTT. This chain connects TRBV6-5 to TRBJ1-1; tentative D call: TRBD1 (5 bases). V was cut by 2 bases and J by 5 bases, with 6 bases left in between. The CDR3 length is 12 residues. From germline, CDR1 is MNHEY and CDR2 SVGAGI.

The chain employs TRBV7-9 and TRBJ1-5; 8 bases align to TRBD1. This CDR3 has 13 residues. V shed 7 bases, J shed 6 bases, and the junction held 5 bases outside the gene matches. Germline loops: CDR1 SEHNR, CDR2 FQNEAQ (reference sequence). The DNA for the CDR3 is TGTGCCAGCAACAGGGGGAACGGTCAGCCCCAGCATTTT. Translated, it gives CASNRGNGQPQHF.

V gene TRBV4-1 combines with J gene TRBJ1-3; 8 bases map to TRBD1. Germline V gene sequence: CDR1 MGHRA, CDR2 YSYEKL. J was trimmed by 5 bases and V by 0 bases; bases with no gene match: 6. The CDR3 is 16 residues long. The CDR3 region has the DNA TGCGCCAGCAGCCAAGATTACGGACAGGGAAGAAACACCATATATTTT. Translation gives CASSQDYGQGRNTIYF.

V is TRBV27 and J is TRBJ1-2; 9 positions match TRBD1. Germline values: CDR1 MNHEY, CDR2 SMNVEV (reference sequence). V trimming: 5 bases; J trimming: 3 bases; junction bases outside the gene matches: 7. This CDR3 has 15 residues. This CDR3 reads CASSPRQGGYYGYTF. CDR3 DNA sequence: TGTGCCAGCAGTCCTCGACAGGGGGGATACTATGGCTACACCTTC.